Following are 32 T cell receptor beta chains from one sample sequenced in a study of blood T cells in healthy people across ages. The use of a sample-barcoded 5' primer and a J-beta primer mix characterized a second PCR of roughly 6 to 11 cycles. TCRdb ran MiXCR on the 5' RACE reads and lists one entry per CDR3 protein. The sample consists of hundreds of thousands of distinct CDR3 sequences, less than 35% of them appearing once. The sequenced material came from blood. The receptor set was obtained from a woman aged 80 or older in good health.

About this clonotype itself: This may arise from a read error, as a much more abundant clone is one base away. This chain connects TRBV7-9 to TRBJ2-7, with D perhaps matching TRBD2 (5 bases). The CDR3 is made up of 14 amino acids. V lost 4 bases and J lost 9, with 19 bases in between. Per the germline V gene, CDR1 is SEHNR and CDR2 is FQNEAQ (reference sequence). CDR3 nucleotide sequence: TGTGCCAGCAGCTCAGAGTCTGAAATGAGCGGGCAGTACTTC. Protein: CASSSESEMSGQYF.

On this clonotype: A much bigger clone sits one base away, suggesting this may be a read error. The rearrangement uses TRBV6-2 or TRBV6-3 and TRBJ2-5, with TRBD1 matching over 7 bases. CDR1 MNHEY and CDR2 SVGEGT come from the germline V gene. The CDR3 runs 15 residues. The CDR3, as DNA: TGTGCCGGCAGTTACTCGACAGGGAGAGGTGAGACCCAGTACTTC. It yields the protein CAGSYSTGRGETQYF.

This clonotype was counted many times. The rearrangement links TRBV15 to TRBJ2-3; 7 bases agree with TRBD1. The CDR3 spans 18 residues. Germline V gene lookup returns CDR1 LNHNV and CDR2 YYDKDF (reference sequence). With V trimmed by 0 bases and J by 6 bases, 15 bases remained unmatched. The CDR3 bases are TGTGCCACCAGCAGAGATACGACCGGGACAGTGTCCGTGGATACGCAGTATTTT. Its translation: CATSRDTTGTVSVDTQYF.

This clonotype was detected only a few times. This clone may be a read error of a much larger clone one base away. The V gene is TRBV6-2 or TRBV6-3, the J gene TRBJ2-1, with unresolved D. Germline CDR1 reads MNHEY; CDR2 reads SVGEGT. The CDR3 length is 14 residues. The CDR3 DNA reads TGTGCCAGCGGTTACCGTTACCCCTACAATGAGCAGTTCTTC. It translates to CASGYRYPYNEQFF.

The chain combines TRBV2 with TRBJ2-2; D perhaps matches TRBD1 (6 bases). The V gene's germline CDR1 is SNHLY and CDR2 FYNNEI. The CDR3 consists of 16 residues. Deletions cut 0 bases from V and 4 bases from J, with 12 bases between. The chain's CDR3 is CASSEARDIITGELFF. The CDR3 bases are TGTGCCAGCAGTGAAGCCCGGGACATAATCACCGGGGAGCTGTTTTTT.

V is TRBV7-2 and J is TRBJ1-2, with 11 bases matching TRBD1. The CDR3 has 16 residues. J lost 2 bases, V lost 2 bases, and 4 bases had no gene match. Germline-derived CDR1 and CDR2 are SGHTA and FQGNSA. Here the CDR3 DNA reads TGTGCCAGCAGCTTATGGACAGGGGGCTTCAACTATGGCTACACCTTC. Translation: CASSLWTGGFNYGYTF.

This clonotype turned up a few times. The chain uses TRBV6-2 or TRBV6-3 and TRBJ2-1, with 7 bases fitting TRBD1. Germline V gene data show CDR1 as MNHEY and CDR2 as SVGEGT. The CDR3 has 16 residues. J gave up 5 bases and V 8 bases, and 15 bases lay outside the gene matches. CDR3 protein: CASPDRSLISDNEQFF. CDR3 DNA sequence: TGTGCCAGCCCGGACAGGAGTTTAATAAGCGACAATGAGCAGTTCTTC.

In its sample, this clonotype was seen many times. V gene TRBV29-1 combines with J gene TRBJ1-5; a weak D match, TRBD1 (5 bases). The CDR3 has 13 amino acids. Deletions cut 4 bases from V and 3 bases from J, with 10 bases between. The germline gives CDR1 SQVTM, CDR2 ANQGSEA. The CDR3: CSVGQQLNQPQHF. The CDR3 region has the DNA TGCAGCGTTGGACAGCAACTCAATCAGCCCCAGCATTTT.

This clonotype was seen a single time. This chain links TRBV12-3 or TRBV12-4 with TRBJ2-3, with D possibly matching TRBD1 (7 bases). The CDR3 sequence is 16 residues long. Trimming left V 5 bases short and J 15 bases short, with 30 bases between. CDR3 bases: TGTGCCAGCAGTCCTCAGGGGGGTCGGGGAGCAGATATGCAATATTTT. Encoded protein: CASSPQGGRGADMQYF.

This clonotype has a count of ten or more. This chain joins TRBV24-1 and TRBJ2-4, with TRBD1 matching over 9 bases. This CDR3 is built from 14 residues. The trim removed 9 bases at V and 7 bases at J, leaving 9 bases unmatched. Germline CDR1 KGHDR, CDR2 SFDVKD. CDR3 in DNA: TGTGCCACCGAAAACAGGGGGCAGGGGAACATTCAGTACTTC. The encoded protein is CATENRGQGNIQYF.

The chain employs TRBV4-3 and TRBJ1-4; D call uncertain. The V gene lost 2 bases and the J gene lost 1 base, with 11 bases spanning the gap. The CDR3 is 16 amino acids. The germline V gene encodes CDR1 LGHNA and CDR2 YSLEER. This CDR3 reads CASSQLHRVTNEKLFF. The CDR3 nucleotides are TGCGCCAGCAGCCAACTCCACCGGGTAACTAATGAAAAACTGTTTTTT.

This clonotype occurred a few times. V usage is TRBV12-3 or TRBV12-4 and J usage is TRBJ2-3; 16 positions match TRBD2. V was pared by 5 bases and J by 4 bases, with 12 bases of the junction left unmatched. The CDR3 consists of 19 residues. DNA of the CDR3: TGTGCCAGCAGTCTGGGACTAGCGGGAGGGCCCCACCCCTCAGATACGCAGTATTTT. It encodes CASSLGLAGGPHPSDTQYF.

This clonotype was recorded a few times. Just one base apart from a much larger clone, this may be a read error. The chain has TRBV5-1 and TRBJ2-1; tentative D call: TRBD1 (5 bases). The germline gives CDR1 SGHRS, CDR2 YFSETQ. The germline V and J ends were trimmed by 1 base and 7 bases, with 12 bases remaining between them. The CDR3 has 14 residues. The CDR3 bases are TGCGCCAGCAGCTTGCAGGGTCTCTGGAATGAGCAGTTCTTC. Amino acids: CASSLQGLWNEQFF.

This clonotype was seen only a few times. This rearrangement joins TRBV30 to TRBJ1-6; D gene uncertain. Between the trimmed V and J ends, which lost 4 bases and 6 bases, there was a span of 16 bases. The CDR3 is 15 residues long. Germline CDR1 and CDR2: GTSNPN and SVGIG (reference sequence). For the CDR3, the DNA is TGTGCCTGGAACCTCCTGGAGGTACTTAATTCACCCCTCCACTTT. It specifies CAWNLLEVLNSPLHF.

This clonotype was observed a few times. CDR3 DNA: TGTGCCAGCAGTTACTACGTGGTCACTGAAGCTTTCTTT. Encoded protein: CASSYYVVTEAFF. This chain links TRBV6-2 or TRBV6-3 with TRBJ1-1; D is undetermined. CDR3 size: 13 residues. The V end was cut by 1 base, the J end by 4 bases, with 7 bases between. From germline, CDR1 is MNHEY and CDR2 SVGEGT.

This clonotype was picked up many times. CDR3 DNA: TGTGCCAGCAGCCGCGCTATCCAAGAGACCCAGTACTTC. It is translated as CASSRAIQETQYF. V usage is TRBV27 and J usage is TRBJ2-5; the D is unclear. The germline CDR1 and CDR2 sequences are MNHEY and SMNVEV (reference sequence). The CDR3 spans 13 residues. The germline V and J ends were trimmed by 6 bases and 1 base, with 9 bases remaining between them.

CDR3 coding DNA: TGCGCCAGCAGCTTGGAAGATTACTATGGCTACACCTTC. It is translated as CASSLEDYYGYTF. The chain couples TRBV5-1 to TRBJ1-2; D gene uncertain. The CDR3 spans 13 residues. CDR1 is SGHRS, CDR2 YFSETQ, per germline. Trimming left V 0 bases short and J 3 bases short, with 6 bases between.

J is TRBJ1-4 and V is TRBV29-1; D not certain. Germline CDR1 is SQVTM and CDR2 is ANQGSEA. V was pared by 4 bases and J by 1 base, with 7 bases between. The CDR3 contains 13 residues. The CDR3 bases are TGCAGCGTTGCATTGCTAACTAATGAAAAACTGTTTTTT. Translating gives CSVALLTNEKLFF.

In this sample, this clonotype turned up many times. The chain carries TRBV12-3 or TRBV12-4 and TRBJ2-4; 7 bases fit TRBD1. V lost 6 bases, J lost 2 bases, and 4 bases stayed unmatched. The CDR3 extends over 14 amino acids. CDR3 in amino acids: CASSRQGTKNIQYF. The DNA for the CDR3 is TGTGCCAGCAGCCGACAGGGCACCAAAAACATTCAGTACTTC.

This clonotype came up a few times. J is TRBJ1-2 and V is TRBV18, with 10 bases that match TRBD1. The J segment lost 0 bases and the V segment lost 4 bases, leaving 11 bases of the junction unmatched. Germline-derived CDR1 and CDR2 are KGHSH and LQKENI. CDR3 length equals 18 residues. The CDR3 protein is CASSHSGTGAVTNYGYTF. CDR3 nucleotides: TGTGCCAGCTCACACTCCGGGACAGGGGCCGTTACTAACTATGGCTACACCTTC. Together with reference TRBV18 and TRBJ1-2, the CDR3 gives the full variable domain: NAGVMQNPRHLVRRRGQEARLRCSPMKGHSHVYWYRQLPEEGLKFMVYLQKENIIDESGMPKERFSAEFPKEGPSILRIQQVVRGDSAAYFCASSHSGTGAVTNYGYTFGSGTRLTVV.

This clonotype has a handful of counts. This chain connects TRBV4-1 to TRBJ1-6, with unresolved D. V lost 1 base and J lost 13, with 8 bases in between. CDR1 is MGHRA, CDR2 YSYEKL, per germline. The CDR3 runs to 12 residues. This CDR3 is CASSQGMWPLHF. The CDR3 bases are TGCGCCAGCAGCCAAGGGATGTGGCCCCTCCACTTT.

This clonotype showed up many times. The chain combines TRBV12-3 or TRBV12-4 with TRBJ1-6; D is unclear. Deletions cut 5 bases from V and 4 bases from J, with 9 bases between. The CDR3 sequence is 14 residues long. In DNA form, the CDR3 reads TGTGCCAGCAGTCCTGGACTGTATAATTCACCCCTCCACTTT. As protein: CASSPGLYNSPLHF.

This clonotype has a handful of counts. This clone may be a read error of a much larger clone one base away. Here the CDR3 DNA reads TGCGCCAGCAGCAGGGAGCGTGCCTACGAGCGGTACTTC. Protein: CASSRERAYERYF. This sequence joins TRBV4-3 and TRBJ2-7, with D possibly being TRBD2 (5 bases). Germline CDR1 reads LGHNA; CDR2 reads YSLEER. The CDR3 is made up of 13 amino acids.

The chain is built from TRBV30 and TRBJ2-4; D call uncertain. Germline V gene lookup returns CDR1 GTSNPN and CDR2 SVGIG (reference sequence). V lost 3 bases and J 0 bases, leaving 9 bases between the germline ends. This CDR3 region has 14 residues. This chain's CDR3 is CAWSLELAKNIQYF. Here the CDR3 DNA reads TGTGCCTGGAGCCTAGAACTAGCCAAAAACATTCAGTACTTC.

The table lists this clonotype with a few counts. The gene calls are TRBV6-5 and TRBJ1-5, with D unclear. V was clipped by 0 bases and J by 2 bases, with 8 bases between them. Germline lookup yields CDR1 MNHEY and CDR2 SVGAGI. The CDR3 covers 15 residues. This chain's CDR3 is CASSYSAGCNQPQHF. CDR3 nucleotides: TGTGCCAGCAGTTACTCGGCGGGTTGCAATCAGCCCCAGCATTTT.

In this sample, this clonotype turned up many times. The chain employs TRBV9 and TRBJ1-2; D gene uncertain. Between the trimmed V and J ends, which lost 5 bases and 2 bases, there was a span of 7 bases. Germline assignment: CDR1 SGDLS and CDR2 YYNGEE. CDR3 length equals 12 residues. Here the CDR3 DNA reads TGTGCCAGCAGTAAAATCAACTATGGCTACACCTTC. Amino acids: CASSKINYGYTF.

Ten or more counts support this clonotype. The J gene is TRBJ1-1, the V gene TRBV6-5; D unresolved. V was pared by 2 bases and J by 7 bases, with 5 bases between. Germline CDR1 MNHEY, CDR2 SVGAGI. This CDR3 is built from 11 residues. The CDR3 DNA follows: TGTGCCAGCAGTTACAAAGGTGAAGCTTTCTTT. It encodes CASSYKGEAFF.

The chain is built from TRBV28 and TRBJ2-7; tentative D call: TRBD2 (6 bases). CDR1 MDHEN and CDR2 SYDVKM come from the germline V gene. V was pared by 3 bases and J by 2 bases, with 17 bases between. The CDR3 covers 16 residues. This CDR3 reads CASSFGGWGPPYEQYF. The CDR3 nucleotides read TGTGCCAGCAGTTTTGGGGGGTGGGGCCCCCCCTACGAGCAGTACTTC. The full variable domain, its missing parts supplied by reference TRBV28 and TRBJ2-7, is DVKVTQSSRYLVKRTGEKVFLECVQDMDHENMFWYRQDPGLGLRLIYFSYDVKMKEKGDIPEGYSVSREKKERFSLILESASTNQTSMYLCASSFGGWGPPYEQYFGPGTRLTVT.

This clonotype was seen at least ten times. This rearrangement joins TRBV4-3 to TRBJ1-1; D may be TRBD1 (5 bases). Germline V gene data show CDR1 as LGHNA and CDR2 as YSLEER. There are 14 residues in the CDR3. Trimming stripped 1 base from V and 1 base from J, with 7 bases between. This CDR3 reads CASSQAQGNTEAFF. The CDR3 DNA reads as TGCGCCAGCAGCCAAGCGCAGGGGAACACTGAAGCTTTCTTT.

This clonotype has a count of ten or more. This chain connects TRBV6-1 to TRBJ2-7; TRBD1 matches 9 bases. The CDR3 runs 15 residues. Germline assignment: CDR1 MNHNS and CDR2 SASEGT. Losses at the gene ends were 7 bases for V and 0 bases for J; bases not matched to a gene: 7. The CDR3 sequence is CASIGTGKASYEQYF. CDR3 sequence (DNA): TGTGCCAGCATCGGGACAGGGAAGGCCTCCTACGAGCAGTACTTC.

V gene TRBV24-1 combines with J gene TRBJ2-1; D not resolved. The J call may be wrong; the DNA end is better matched by TRBJ2-7. The CDR3 extends over 17 amino acids. The germline V gene encodes CDR1 KGHDR and CDR2 SFDVKD. The CDR3 loop reads CATSDVPGRRSYNEQYF. DNA for the CDR3: TGTGCCACCAGTGATGTTCCGGGTCGGCGGTCCTACAATGAGCAGTACTTC.

The V and J genes are TRBV16 and TRBJ1-5, with D unclear. Trimming removed 3 bases from V and 5 bases from J, with 11 bases in between. CDR3 length: 14 amino acids. Germline V gene lookup returns CDR1 KGHSY and CDR2 FQNENV. CDR3: CASSQGRADQPQHF. CDR3 coding DNA: TGTGCCAGCAGCCAGGGCCGGGCAGATCAGCCCCAGCATTTT.